The 3 T cell receptor beta chains below come from one sample, sequenced in a study of T cell responses to AZD1222 COVID-19 vaccine. Assay used: immunoSEQ multiplex PCR; TCRdb lists only in-frame clones, some missing. The table lists around 160,000 clones, about 90% of them singletons, with around 3.8% in the top ten. Material: peripheral blood, obtained 28 days after the second AZD1222 dose. All receptors come from an adult who received the AZD1222 COVID-19 vaccine.

The CDR3 DNA sequence: TGTGCCAGCAGTCTGACCGGACAGTACAATGAGCAGTTCTTC. It encodes CASSLTGQYNEQFF. The rearrangement joins TRBV2 to TRBJ2-1, with D perhaps matching TRBD1 (6 bases). The CDR3 is made up of 14 amino acids. V lost 5 bases to trimming and J lost 4 bases, with 12 bases between them. Germline CDR1 SNHLY, CDR2 FYNNEI.

The rearrangement links TRBV7-2 to TRBJ1-3; D perhaps matches TRBD1 (5 bases). The length of the CDR3 is 14 residues. Germline CDR1 and CDR2: SGHTA and FQGNSA. V dropped 2 bases and J dropped 3 bases, with 8 bases sitting between them. The CDR3 bases are TGTGCCAGCAGCTTAAACCAGGGTGGAAACACCATATATTTT. This sequence encodes CASSLNQGGNTIYF.

The chain links TRBV5-1 to TRBJ2-3, with 8 nucleotides matching TRBD2. Germline V gives CDR1 SGHRS, CDR2 YFSETQ. Germline trimming cut 7 bases from V and 5 bases from J; bases unmatched to any gene: 3. The CDR3 extends over 12 amino acids. Written as DNA, the CDR3 is TGCGCCAGCTCCCGGGGGGGAGATACGCAGTATTTT. This sequence encodes CASSRGGDTQYF.